The 32 T cell receptor beta chains presented below share a single source sample, sequenced in a study of blood T cells in healthy people across ages. For the second PCR, which ran for roughly 6 to 12 cycles, a sample-barcoded 5' primer and a J-beta primer mix were used. TCRdb called the 5' RACE reads again in MiXCR, with one record for every CDR3 protein. The sample yields about 1,800,000 distinct CDR3 sequences, 28% seen once. The sequenced sample consisted of blood. Receptors were obtained from a woman aged 25 to 45 in good health.

This clonotype was recorded at least ten times. The J gene is TRBJ2-7, the V gene TRBV10-2; D unclear. Trimming took off 10 bases at V and 0 bases at J, with 1 base between the two ends. Germline loops: CDR1 WSHSY, CDR2 SAAADI. This CDR3 contains 9 residues. This CDR3 is CANSYEQYF. For the CDR3, the DNA is TGCGCCAACTCCTACGAGCAGTACTTC.

The sample holds a few counts of this clonotype. Written as DNA, the CDR3 is TGTGCCAGCAGCGAGCGACTAGCGGGAGCTGGAAACATTCAGTACTTC. Translation gives CASSERLAGAGNIQYF. V is TRBV14 and J is TRBJ2-4; 12 bases match TRBD2. Unmatched junction bases numbered 8, after V lost 5 bases and J lost 6 bases. The CDR3 is made up of 16 amino acids. Germline-derived CDR1 and CDR2 are SGHDN and FVKESK. Supplemented by reference TRBV14 and TRBJ2-4, the full variable domain reads EAGVTQFPSHSVIEKGQTVTLRCDPISGHDNLYWYRRVMGKEIKFLLHFVKESKQDESGMPNNRFLAERTGGTYSTLKVQPAELEDSGVYFCASSERLAGAGNIQYFGAGTRLSVL.

The chain combines TRBV20-1 with TRBJ2-3; 10 bases are a match to TRBD2. CDR1 DFQATT and CDR2 SNEGSKA come from the germline V gene (reference sequence). The length of the CDR3 is 15 residues. The V segment lost 5 bases and the J segment 6 bases; nucleotides outside the gene matches: 11. DNA of the CDR3: TGCAGTGCTGCCCCTCTAGCGGGAGCAGGGGATACGCAGTATTTT. Its translation is CSAAPLAGAGDTQYF.

This clonotype was recorded at least ten times. The chain links TRBV5-4 to TRBJ2-1; possible D gene TRBD2, 6 bases. The ends were cut back, 4 bases at V and 5 bases at J, with 13 bases in the middle. Germline V gives CDR1 SGHNT, CDR2 YYREEE (reference sequence). This CDR3 contains 14 residues. Here the CDR3 reads CASSPGGIDNEQFF. CDR3 bases: TGTGCCAGCAGCCCCGGGGGTATCGACAATGAGCAGTTCTTC.

The J gene is TRBJ1-2, the V gene TRBV19, with D maybe TRBD1 (5 bases). CDR1 is LNHDA, CDR2 SQIVND, per germline (reference sequence). The V gene lost 5 bases and the J gene lost 6 bases, with 10 bases spanning the gap. The CDR3 length is 12 residues. The CDR3 DNA is TGTGCCAGTAGTCGGGGACGGGATGGCTACACCTTC. Protein: CASSRGRDGYTF.

V is TRBV12-3 or TRBV12-4 and J is TRBJ1-1; TRBD1 agrees at 10 bases. The CDR3 extends over 13 amino acids. V was clipped by 5 bases and J by 10 bases; unmatched bases: 7. Here the CDR3 reads CASSPRRDRGAFF. CDR3 sequence (DNA): TGTGCCAGCAGTCCTAGGAGGGACAGGGGAGCTTTCTTT.

V usage is TRBV6-1 and J usage is TRBJ2-3; D uncertain. Trimming took off 6 bases at V and 3 bases at J, with 16 bases between the two ends. The germline V gene encodes CDR1 MNHNS and CDR2 SASEGT. The CDR3 extends over 15 amino acids. For the CDR3, the DNA is TGTGCCAGCAGCGCCCAGATGGTGGGAACAGATACGCAGTATTTT. Amino acid sequence: CASSAQMVGTDTQYF.

This chain links TRBV2 with TRBJ1-5; D gene ambiguous. This CDR3 has 15 residues. Germline assignment: CDR1 SNHLY and CDR2 FYNNEI. V shed 1 base and J shed 6 bases, with 13 bases lying between them. The CDR3 coding sequence is TGTGCCAGCAGTGAAGACGCCGGACCAAGTCAGCCCCAGCATTTT. Translating it yields CASSEDAGPSQPQHF.

This clonotype was detected a few times. V gene TRBV29-1 combines with J gene TRBJ1-1; D remains ambiguous. This CDR3 comprises 12 residues. The V gene lost 7 bases and the J gene lost 1 base, with 10 bases spanning the gap. CDR1 and CDR2 (germline): SQVTM, ANQGSEA. CDR3 DNA sequence: TGCAGCGCCTCGGACGGGAACACTGAAGCTTTCTTT. Translating gives CSASDGNTEAFF.

The chain is built from TRBV20-1 and TRBJ2-4, with 11 bases fitting TRBD1. V shed 6 bases, J shed 9 bases, and the junction held 1 base outside the gene matches. This CDR3 has 11 residues. Looked up from germline, CDR1 is DFQATT and CDR2 is SNEGSKA (reference sequence). CDR3 protein: CSAGQGVIQYF. CDR3 DNA: TGCAGTGCGGGACAGGGGGTCATTCAGTACTTC.

The chain is built from TRBV19 and TRBJ2-1, with D possibly TRBD2 on 6 matching bases. V shed 5 bases and J shed 5 bases, with 13 bases lying between them. This CDR3 has 14 residues. Per germline, CDR1 LNHDA and CDR2 SQIVND (reference sequence). The CDR3 is CASSSQAGHNEQFF. The CDR3 DNA is TGTGCCAGTAGTTCCCAAGCGGGTCACAATGAGCAGTTCTTC.

Only a few counts were recorded for this clonotype. The genes are TRBV9 and TRBJ2-5, with D possibly TRBD1 on 6 matching bases. Germline-derived CDR1 and CDR2 are SGDLS and YYNGEE. V lost 0 bases and J 5 bases, leaving 17 bases between the germline ends. The CDR3 contains 16 residues. The DNA of the CDR3 is TGTGCCAGCAGCGTAGGAGGAAGGGAAGACAGGGAGACCCAGTACTTC. Translated: CASSVGGREDRETQYF.

This chain links TRBV2 with TRBJ2-1; 11 nucleotides agree with TRBD2. With V trimmed by 7 bases and J by 5 bases, 7 bases remained unmatched. Germline CDR1 and CDR2: SNHLY and FYNNEI. CDR3 length equals 15 residues. CDR3 nucleotides: TGTGCCAGCACCCTGACTAGCGGGGCCAACAATGAGCAGTTCTTC. Translated: CASTLTSGANNEQFF.

This rearrangement joins TRBV27 to TRBJ2-7; 9 positions agree with TRBD1. The trim removed 5 bases at V and 2 bases at J, leaving 7 bases unmatched. The CDR3 contains 15 residues. From germline, CDR1 is MNHEY and CDR2 SMNVEV (reference sequence). In DNA form, the CDR3 reads TGTGCCAGCAGTCCGTCCGGGACAGGGACCTACGAGCAGTACTTC. Translation gives CASSPSGTGTYEQYF.

A word on this clonotype: Given the absence of the conserved phenylalanine or tryptophan at the CDR3 end, a read error is likely. The V call is TRBV3-1, the J call TRBJ1-2; TRBD1 is a possible D gene (6 bases). Germline CDR1 and CDR2: LGHDT and YNNKEL (reference sequence). V was trimmed by 3 bases and J by 2 bases, leaving 13 bases between them. This CDR3 spans 15 amino acids. CDR3 DNA sequence: TGTGCCAGCAGCCACACCGGGACACGGAACTATGGCTACACCGTC. Translation: CASSHTGTRNYGYTV.

This chain uses TRBV12-3 or TRBV12-4 with TRBJ1-2; D not resolved. This CDR3 is built from 12 residues. The V and J ends lost 6 bases and 12 bases respectively, with 17 bases between them. The CDR3 region is CASRTEEGGNTF. In nucleotides, the CDR3 is TGTGCCAGCAGGACGGAGGAAGGAGGCAACACCTTC.

V usage is TRBV20-1 and J usage is TRBJ2-7; D is perhaps TRBD1 (6 bases). V dropped 0 bases and J dropped 5 bases, with 14 bases sitting between them. CDR3 size: 14 residues. Germline V gives CDR1 DFQATT, CDR2 SNEGSKA (reference sequence). CDR3 DNA sequence: TGCAGTGCTAGAGATCCTGGCAGGGGCCACGAGCAGTACTTC. Translating it yields CSARDPGRGHEQYF.

This clonotype was counted a few times. The J gene is TRBJ2-1, the V gene TRBV20-1; 7 nucleotides match TRBD1. Germline V lookup: CDR1 DFQATT, CDR2 SNEGSKA (reference sequence). The V gene end was trimmed by 5 bases and the J gene end by 10 bases; junction bases not matched to a gene: 11. The CDR3 has 13 amino acids. The DNA of the CDR3 is TGCAGTGCTGGAAGGACAGGCCTTGGGGAGCAGTTCTTC. Its translation: CSAGRTGLGEQFF.

This clonotype occurred many times. CDR3 sequence (DNA): TGCGCCAGCAGCCTACGCCCCACGAGCACAGATACGCAGTATTTT. Its translation is CASSLRPTSTDTQYF. The chain is built from TRBV5-1 and TRBJ2-3; D is undetermined. Germline values: CDR1 SGHRS, CDR2 YFSETQ. V shed 4 bases and J shed 0 bases, with 12 bases lying between them. This CDR3 has 15 residues.

This clonotype was seen ten or more times. This sequence joins TRBV20-1 and TRBJ1-2, with D possibly TRBD1 on 5 matching bases. V gave up 3 bases and J gave up 4 bases, with 9 bases separating them. The length of the CDR3 is 12 residues. Germline CDR1 DFQATT, CDR2 SNEGSKA (reference sequence). CDR3 sequence (DNA): TGCAGTGCTAGTGGGACGGTCTATGGCTACACCTTC. As protein: CSASGTVYGYTF.

V usage is TRBV20-1 and J usage is TRBJ2-7; 7 bases map to TRBD2. The CDR3 totals 15 residues. The V segment lost 2 bases and the J segment 4 bases; nucleotides outside the gene matches: 11. Germline values: CDR1 DFQATT, CDR2 SNEGSKA (reference sequence). The CDR3 nucleotides are TGCAGTGCTAGACCATGGAGGGAGGGAGGGTACGAGCAGTACTTC. It encodes CSARPWREGGYEQYF.

V gene TRBV6-2 or TRBV6-3 combines with J gene TRBJ2-7; 7 positions agree with TRBD2. Unmatched junction bases numbered 9, after V lost 4 bases and J lost 3 bases. The length of the CDR3 is 15 residues. Germline V gene lookup returns CDR1 MNHEY and CDR2 SVGEGT. The chain's CDR3 is CASSSSREDRYEQYF. As DNA, the CDR3 is TGTGCCAGCAGTTCTAGTCGGGAGGACCGCTACGAGCAGTACTTC.

J is TRBJ1-2 and V is TRBV19, with D perhaps TRBD1 (5 bases). Germline V gene data show CDR1 as LNHDA and CDR2 as SQIVND (reference sequence). The germline V and J ends were trimmed by 5 bases and 8 bases, with 21 bases remaining between them. The CDR3 has 15 amino acids. In DNA form, the CDR3 reads TGTGCCAGTAGTCAAACCAGGGTGCTTTCCCTGGGCTACACCTTC. This gives the protein CASSQTRVLSLGYTF.

The rearrangement joins TRBV7-6 to TRBJ2-1, with 10 bases fitting TRBD2. This CDR3 region has 16 residues. The germline gives CDR1 SGHVS, CDR2 FNYEAQ. J was trimmed by 9 bases and V by 5 bases; bases with no gene match: 13. This chain's CDR3 is CASSPARSGGLGEQFF. The CDR3 DNA reads as TGTGCCAGCAGCCCAGCTCGTAGCGGGGGGTTGGGTGAGCAGTTCTTC.

This clonotype has a count of ten or more. The chain links TRBV29-1 to TRBJ1-2; D is unclear. The V end was cut by 4 bases, the J end by 8 bases, with 11 bases between. The germline V gene encodes CDR1 SQVTM and CDR2 ANQGSEA. This CDR3 is 11 amino acids long. The CDR3 nucleotides read TGCAGCGTTGCTAGCGACGGGGGCTACACCTTC. This codes for CSVASDGGYTF.

The V call is TRBV6-6, the J call TRBJ2-7; 9 bases agree with TRBD1. Trimming cost V 5 bases and J 6 bases; bases outside gene matches: 5. The germline V gene encodes CDR1 MNHNY and CDR2 SVGAGI (reference sequence). The CDR3 runs 13 residues. The CDR3 protein is CASSDGQGFEQYF. The CDR3, as DNA: TGTGCCAGCAGTGACGGACAGGGGTTCGAGCAGTACTTC.

This clonotype was counted ten times or more. The rearrangement links TRBV27 to TRBJ2-4, with TRBD1 as a possible D gene (5 bases). CDR1 and CDR2 from the germline V gene are MNHEY and SMNVEV (reference sequence). V shed 3 bases and J shed 5 bases, with 8 bases lying between them. There are 13 residues in the CDR3. CDR3 coding DNA: TGTGCCAGCAGTTTGGCGACAGAAAACATTCAGTACTTC. Translating it yields CASSLATENIQYF.

This clonotype was recorded many times. The V gene is TRBV27, the J gene TRBJ2-7; maybe TRBD1 (5 bases). The CDR3 has 13 amino acids. V was clipped by 6 bases and J by 2 bases, with 11 bases between them. Germline assignment: CDR1 MNHEY and CDR2 SMNVEV (reference sequence). CDR3 residues: CASRPREPYEQYF. The CDR3 DNA is TGTGCCAGCAGACCCAGGGAACCCTACGAGCAGTACTTC.

Only a few counts were recorded for this clonotype. V is TRBV5-1 and J is TRBJ1-1; D is perhaps TRBD1 (6 bases). The CDR3 covers 15 residues. V gave up 4 bases and J gave up 0 bases, with 13 bases separating them. Germline assignment: CDR1 SGHRS and CDR2 YFSETQ. This chain's CDR3 is CASSLRTAMNTEAFF. The CDR3 nucleotides read TGCGCCAGCAGCCTCCGGACAGCCATGAACACTGAAGCTTTCTTT.

This clonotype was observed at least ten times. The chain uses TRBV10-3 and TRBJ2-1; 12 nucleotides agree with TRBD1. Trimming removed 5 bases from V and 7 bases from J; junction bases left unmatched: 6. The CDR3 runs 15 residues. CDR1 and CDR2 from the germline V gene are ENHRY and SYGVKD. CDR3 region: CAISSGTGGLNEQFF. In nucleotides, the CDR3 is TGTGCCATCAGTTCCGGGACAGGGGGCTTAAATGAGCAGTTCTTC.

Written as DNA, the CDR3 is TGTGCCAGCAGCCACTACGGGGTGGGAGCTTTCTTT. The encoded protein is CASSHYGVGAFF. J is TRBJ1-1 and V is TRBV11-2; D is unclear. V dropped 5 bases and J dropped 10 bases, with 14 bases sitting between them. Per the germline V gene, CDR1 is SGHAT and CDR2 is FQNNGV. The CDR3 loop spans 12 amino acids.

The chain uses TRBV5-5 and TRBJ1-5; perhaps TRBD1 as D (6 bases). The germline CDR1 and CDR2 sequences are SGHKS and YYEKEE (reference sequence). This CDR3 has 13 residues. The V and J ends lost 4 bases and 10 bases respectively, with 15 bases between them. CDR3 sequence (DNA): TGTGCCAGCAGCCGGGACATACCCCAACCCCAGCATTTT. Translated, it gives CASSRDIPQPQHF.